This T cell receptor (beta chain) was found in a study of cytomegalovirus exposure and HLA in healthy donors. Findings and caveats of the study: A few chains tied to CMV proved CMV antigen-specific in vitro. Accurate HLA-A and HLA-B prediction from TCR beta sequences was reported for most subjects. In an earlier analysis, about 87% or about 30%: the productive usage of most TCR beta V segments.

The study ran its PCR with 60 Vbeta and 13 Jbeta primers. Method: immunoSEQ multiplex PCR; TCRdb's copy keeps in-frame clones and lacks some. The sample yields under 200,000 clones, 70% to 85% seen once. The V gene's germline CDR1 is LGHNA and CDR2 YNFKEQ. Unmatched junction bases numbered 5, after V lost 4 bases and J lost 7 bases. The CDR3 consists of 14 residues. As regards this clone: What it binds is unknown.

Sample: PBMCs. V usage is TRBV4-2 and J usage is TRBJ2-7, with 12 bases identical to TRBD1. The sequence was obtained from a man aged 35 to 55 in good health and CMV-seronegative. The CDR3 DNA sequence: TGTGCCAGCAGCCCGGGACAGGGGGCGAGGGAGCAGTACTTC. This translates into CASSPGQGAREQYF.